One and the same sample provided the 30 T cell receptor beta chains below, sequenced in a study of blood T cell repertoires in COVID-19. Produced via immunoSEQ multiplex PCR; TCRdb's table is partial and in-frame only. The data show roughly 340,000 clones, roughly 89% seen once. Sequencing was done on a sample of peripheral blood. The origin of the receptors is a woman aged 18-29 years who had recovered from COVID-19.

The chain couples TRBV7-9 to TRBJ1-1; D perhaps matches TRBD1 (5 bases). CDR1 and CDR2 (germline): SEHNR, FQNEAQ (reference sequence). V was clipped by 4 bases and J by 11 bases, with 23 bases between them. CDR3 length: 15 residues. The CDR3 region has the DNA TGTGCCAGCAGCTATCACGCGGGGCCCGGGTTAGGGGCTTTCTTT. It translates to CASSYHAGPGLGAFF.

V usage is TRBV9 and J usage is TRBJ1-1; D may be TRBD1 (5 bases). Germline V gene sequence: CDR1 SGDLS, CDR2 YYNGEE. The CDR3 sequence is 14 residues long. Trimming left V 0 bases short and J 1 base short, with 7 bases between. The CDR3 reads CASSVADRNTEAFF. CDR3 bases: TGTGCCAGCAGCGTAGCTGACAGGAACACTGAAGCTTTCTTT.

The CDR3 spells CASSPDTNYEQYV. DNA of the CDR3: TGTGCCAGCTCACCGGACACCAACTACGAGCAGTACGTC. This chain connects TRBV18 to TRBJ2-7; the D gene is possibly TRBD1 (5 bases). The CDR3 is made up of 13 amino acids. V lost 3 bases and J lost 3, with 9 bases in between. Germline CDR1 and CDR2: KGHSH and LQKENI.

The J gene is TRBJ1-2, the V gene TRBV20-1; D possibly corresponds to TRBD1 (6 bases). The V end lost 3 bases, the J end lost 0 bases, and 11 bases lay between the germline ends. The CDR3 loop spans 14 amino acids. Germline V CDR1 and CDR2: DFQATT, SNEGSKA (reference sequence). The DNA of the CDR3 is TGCAGTGCTAGTAACAGGGCCACTAACTATGGCTACACCTTC. Its protein is CSASNRATNYGYTF.

This clone came up once. V gene TRBV7-9 combines with J gene TRBJ2-5, with 10 bases lining up with TRBD1. There are 13 residues in the CDR3. Per the germline V gene, CDR1 is SEHNR and CDR2 is FQNEAQ (reference sequence). The ends lost 11 bases at V and 4 bases at J; junction bases unmatched: 7. CDR3: CAGERTGGETQYF. CDR3 bases: TGTGCCGGAGAGAGGACAGGGGGAGAGACCCAGTACTTC.

The chain uses TRBV27 and TRBJ1-2; 7 bases line up with TRBD1. The germline V gene has CDR1 MNHEY and CDR2 SMNVEV (reference sequence). The ends lost 5 bases at V and 7 bases at J; junction bases unmatched: 7. This CDR3 comprises 13 residues. The CDR3 DNA reads as TGTGCCAGCAGTGACCCAGGGGGTGGTGGCTACACCTTC. This translates into CASSDPGGGGYTF.

The gene calls are TRBV3-1 (or the pseudogene TRBV3-2) and TRBJ2-7; a weak D match, TRBD2 (6 bases). Germline values: CDR1 LGHDT, CDR2 YNNKEL (reference sequence). The germline V and J ends were trimmed by 4 bases and 4 bases, with 11 bases remaining between them. The CDR3 loop spans 13 amino acids. The CDR3 DNA is TGTGCCAGCAGCCGCGGGACCGGTTACGAGCAGTACGTC. Residues: CASSRGTGYEQYV.

The chain couples TRBV3-1 (or the pseudogene TRBV3-2) to TRBJ2-1, with TRBD2 identical over 9 bases. CDR3 size: 16 residues. The germline V gene encodes CDR1 LGHDT and CDR2 YNNKEL (reference sequence). J lost 7 bases, V lost 1 base, and 8 bases had no gene match. CDR3 DNA: TGTGCCAGCAGCCAAGCCCTAGCGGGAAGGAGAAATGAGCAGTTCTTC. Protein product: CASSQALAGRRNEQFF.

In its sample, this clone was seen once. The chain uses TRBV11-2 and TRBJ2-1; 10 bases map to TRBD2. The CDR3 contains 16 residues. V dropped 5 bases and J dropped 3; count of bases not matched to a gene: 7. Germline-derived CDR1 and CDR2 are SGHAT and FQNNGV. The CDR3 loop reads CASSLKAGGNYNEQFF. CDR3 nucleotides: TGTGCCAGCAGCCTAAAAGCGGGAGGGAACTACAATGAGCAGTTCTTC. The full variable domain, completed using reference TRBV11-2 and TRBJ2-1, is EAGVAQSPRYKIIEKRQSVAFWCNPISGHATLYWYQQILGQGPKLLIQFQNNGVVDDSQLPKDRFSAERLKGVDSTLKIQPAKLEDSAVYLCASSLKAGGNYNEQFFGPGTRLTVL.

The chain couples TRBV30 to TRBJ2-1, with a tentative D call TRBD2 (5 bases). Trimming removed 2 bases at V and 3 bases at J, with 8 bases between. Germline V gene data show CDR1 as GTSNPN and CDR2 as SVGIG (reference sequence). This CDR3 spans 13 amino acids. CDR3 residues: CAWSPTNYNEQFF. CDR3 sequence (DNA): TGTGCCTGGAGTCCGACTAACTACAATGAGCAGTTCTTC. The entire variable domain, with the rest obtained from reference TRBV30 and TRBJ2-1, is as follows: SQTIHQWPATLVQPVGSPLSLECTVEGTSNPNLYWYRQAAGRGLQLLFYSVGIGQISSEVPQNLSASRPQDRQFILSSKKLLLSDSGFYLCAWSPTNYNEQFFGPGTRLTVL.

The chain employs TRBV27 and TRBJ1-5; 7 bases are shared with TRBD1. Germline values: CDR1 MNHEY, CDR2 SMNVEV (reference sequence). The ends lost 4 bases at V and 6 bases at J; junction bases unmatched: 9. The CDR3 spans 15 residues. The DNA for the CDR3 is TGTGCCAGCAGTTCCAACAGGGGTATCGGTCAGCCCCAGCATTTT. This translates into CASSSNRGIGQPQHF.

The chain combines TRBV27 with TRBJ1-3, with 7 bases aligning to TRBD1. The CDR3 extends over 14 amino acids. Germline V gives CDR1 MNHEY, CDR2 SMNVEV (reference sequence). The V gene end was trimmed by 3 bases and the J gene end by 4 bases; junction bases not matched to a gene: 3. This chain's CDR3 is CASSLTGWGNTIYF. The CDR3 DNA reads TGTGCCAGCAGTTTGACAGGGTGGGGAAACACCATATATTTT.

The gene calls are TRBV6-4 and TRBJ2-1; the match to TRBD2 covers 10 bases. The CDR3 consists of 16 residues. V trimming: 8 bases; J trimming: 6 bases; junction bases outside the gene matches: 13. CDR1 and CDR2 from the germline V gene are MRHNA and SNTAGT. CDR3 sequence reads: CASPLASGRAGNEQFF. In DNA, the CDR3 is TGTGCCAGCCCTCTAGCGAGCGGGAGGGCGGGCAATGAGCAGTTCTTC.

The chain couples TRBV11-3 to TRBJ1-3; weak D call: TRBD1 (6 bases). CDR1 SGHNT and CDR2 YENEEA come from the germline V gene. The CDR3 has 15 residues. The V gene lost 5 bases and the J gene lost 4 bases, with 15 bases spanning the gap. As DNA, the CDR3 is TGTGCCAGCAGCCCCCGCAGGGGACGAGGAAACACCATATATTTT. Protein product: CASSPRRGRGNTIYF.

The V and J genes are TRBV7-9 and TRBJ1-1, with D possibly matching TRBD1 (6 bases). The germline V gene has CDR1 SEHNR and CDR2 FQNEAQ (reference sequence). The CDR3 loop spans 13 amino acids. Trimming cost V 7 bases and J 6 bases, with 15 bases left between them. This CDR3 reads CASISDRGSEAFF. CDR3 in DNA: TGTGCCAGCATTTCGGACAGAGGCTCTGAAGCTTTCTTT.

The chain is built from TRBV12-3 or TRBV12-4 and TRBJ2-5; D remains ambiguous. Trimming shortened V by 6 bases and J by 4 bases, and 6 bases separated the two germline ends. The CDR3 contains 11 residues. The CDR3 reads CASRTGETQYF. Written as DNA, the CDR3 is TGTGCCAGCAGAACCGGAGAGACCCAGTACTTC.

V gene TRBV7-9 combines with J gene TRBJ1-1, with a tentative D call TRBD1 (5 bases). Trimming stripped 5 bases from V and 1 base from J, with 14 bases between. Germline V gives CDR1 SEHNR, CDR2 FQNEAQ (reference sequence). The CDR3 contains 15 residues. CDR3 protein: CASSPRGITNTEAFF. CDR3 bases: TGTGCCAGCAGCCCTCGGGGGATTACGAACACTGAAGCTTTCTTT.

The gene calls are TRBV6-5 and TRBJ2-3; D is undetermined. Trimming left V 7 bases short and J 2 bases short, with 10 bases between. This CDR3 region has 13 residues. Looked up from germline, CDR1 is MNHEY and CDR2 is SVGAGI. This CDR3 reads CASTAYYTDTQYF. The CDR3 DNA reads TGTGCCAGCACGGCGTACTACACAGATACGCAGTATTTT.

The chain links TRBV3-1 (or the pseudogene TRBV3-2) to TRBJ1-4; D is possibly TRBD1 (6 bases). V lost 6 bases and J 5 bases, leaving 10 bases between the germline ends. The germline CDR1 and CDR2 sequences are LGHDT and YNNKEL (reference sequence). The CDR3 has 13 amino acids. The DNA of the CDR3 is TGTGCCAGCAGTCTACAGGGAAATGAAAAACTGTTTTTT. Residues: CASSLQGNEKLFF.

This clone occurred once. This rearrangement joins TRBV5-1 to TRBJ1-2, with D hard to call. The CDR3 spans 15 residues. Germline V gene lookup returns CDR1 SGHRS and CDR2 YFSETQ. V was pared by 0 bases and J by 0 bases, with 9 bases between. This CDR3 reads CASSLGQSTNYGYTF. DNA of the CDR3: TGCGCCAGCAGCTTGGGGCAGTCAACTAACTATGGCTACACCTTC.

This chain connects TRBV6-5 to TRBJ2-2, with D unclear. V was cut by 5 bases and J by 2 bases, with 3 bases left in between. CDR1 MNHEY and CDR2 SVGAGI come from the germline V gene. This CDR3 has 12 residues. The CDR3 coding sequence is TGTGCCAGCAGTCCTAACACCGGGGAGCTGTTTTTT. The encoded protein is CASSPNTGELFF.

This clone was observed a single time. V gene TRBV29-1 combines with J gene TRBJ2-1; D might be TRBD1 (5 bases). In germline, CDR1 is SQVTM, CDR2 ANQGSEA. V dropped 4 bases and J dropped 1 base, with 11 bases sitting between them. CDR3 length equals 14 residues. DNA for the CDR3: TGCAGCGTTGTCAGTCAGGGTTCCTACAATGAGCAGTTCTTC. Residues: CSVVSQGSYNEQFF.

CDR3 region: CATSDLLETQYF. The CDR3 region has the DNA TGTGCCACCAGTGATTTGCTAGAGACCCAGTACTTC. The V and J genes are TRBV24-1 and TRBJ2-5; no clear D. Germline V gene sequence: CDR1 KGHDR, CDR2 SFDVKD. Deletions cut 0 bases from V and 4 bases from J, with 2 bases between. There are 12 residues in the CDR3.

The V and J genes are TRBV27 and TRBJ2-1, with 7 bases lining up with TRBD2. The length of the CDR3 is 16 residues. Germline CDR1 reads MNHEY; CDR2 reads SMNVEV (reference sequence). V lost 5 bases, J lost 1 base, and 8 bases stayed unmatched. The CDR3 reads CASSPIGLGSYNEQFF. As DNA, the CDR3 is TGTGCCAGCAGTCCAATTGGACTAGGGTCCTACAATGAGCAGTTCTTC.

The table lists this clone with a count of one. This chain uses TRBV7-9 with TRBJ1-3; maybe TRBD1 (5 bases). Per germline, CDR1 SEHNR and CDR2 FQNEAQ (reference sequence). CDR3 length: 17 amino acids. V lost 1 base, J lost 0 bases, and 13 bases lay in between. The CDR3 DNA sequence: TGTGCCAGCAGCTTAGGCCTACCAGGGTTCTCTGGAAACACCATATATTTT. Amino acid sequence: CASSLGLPGFSGNTIYF.

The V call is TRBV5-4, the J call TRBJ2-7; 9 positions match TRBD1. Trimming cost V 2 bases and J 5 bases; bases outside gene matches: 8. The CDR3 contains 15 residues. Germline values: CDR1 SGHNT, CDR2 YYREEE (reference sequence). Written as DNA, the CDR3 is TGTGCCAGCAGCTTTCGACAGGGGGGTTGGAACGAGCAGTACGTC. It specifies CASSFRQGGWNEQYV.

The chain couples TRBV4-3 to TRBJ1-5, with 7 bases identical to TRBD1. The CDR3 sequence is 15 residues long. Looked up from germline, CDR1 is LGHNA and CDR2 is YSLEER. Trimming cost V 0 bases and J 7 bases; bases outside gene matches: 6. CDR3 coding DNA: TGCGCCAGCAGCCAAGACCCGACAGGGAAGCAGCCCCAGCATTTT. As protein: CASSQDPTGKQPQHF.

V gene TRBV7-8 combines with J gene TRBJ2-2; D is perhaps TRBD2 (5 bases). The CDR3 is made up of 13 amino acids. Germline V lookup: CDR1 SGHVS, CDR2 FQNEAQ. V was shortened by 5 bases and J by 5 bases, with 9 bases between the two germline ends. CDR3 loop: CASSPRGTGELFF. The CDR3 DNA reads TGTGCCAGCAGCCCGCGAGGGACCGGGGAGCTGTTTTTT.

V usage is TRBV12-3 or TRBV12-4 and J usage is TRBJ2-7; D may be TRBD1 (6 bases). The length of the CDR3 is 12 residues. Trimming removed 8 bases from V and 4 bases from J, with 12 bases in between. The CDR3 region has the DNA TGTGCCAGCGGAACAGGGCTTTACGAGCAGTACGTC. Protein product: CASGTGLYEQYV.

The rearrangement joins TRBV6-5 to TRBJ1-5; 11 bases agree with TRBD1. Looked up from germline, CDR1 is MNHEY and CDR2 is SVGAGI. CDR3 length equals 15 residues. Losses at the gene ends were 6 bases for V and 3 bases for J; bases not matched to a gene: 4. CDR3 in amino acids: CASSPGQGVNQPQHF. The CDR3 nucleotides read TGTGCCAGCAGCCCGGGACAGGGGGTCAATCAGCCCCAGCATTTT.